This T cell receptor beta chain was documented in a study of OX40 agonist ivuxolimab in advanced cancers. As for the study in general: Allowance was made for prior anti-PD-1, anti-PD-L1 or anti-CTLA-4 therapy, and 35% to 40% had some. Findings of the study overall: Average numbers of expanded clones were greater in CD8+ T cells than in CD4+.

Method: immunoSEQ multiplex PCR; TCRdb's copy keeps in-frame clones and lacks some. The sample lists under 25,000 clones; around 68% were seen once. As regards this clone: Its target is unknown.

Patients who had autoimmune disease history or got systemic immunosuppression were left out. The CDR3 consists of 14 residues. Germline V CDR1 and CDR2: MDHEN, SYDVKM. The V segment lost 3 bases and the J segment 4 bases; nucleotides outside the gene matches: 4. The chain couples TRBV28 to TRBJ2-5; 8 nucleotides agree with TRBD1. This specimen consisted of CD4+ or CD8+ T cells sorted from blood, obtained in a trial of the OX40 agonist ivuxolimab. The sequence was obtained from an adult with an advanced solid tumor such as melanoma, head and neck, liver or kidney cancer. CDR3 sequence (DNA): TGTGCCAGCAGTTTCCAGGGGGCAGGAGAGACCCAGTACTTC. Residues: CASSFQGAGETQYF.